One and the same sample provided the 2 T cell receptor beta chains below, sequenced in a study of tissue T cells after allogeneic stem cell transplantation. Data came from immunoSEQ multiplex PCR; TCRdb stores just in-frame clones and leaves some out. The sample lists fewer than 1,500 clones, over 65% occurring once. Specimen: spleen tissue, collected at autopsy. These receptors were obtained from a male patient at least 60 years old with steroid-refractory graft-versus-host disease after an allogeneic stem cell transplant. The graft donor may account for some of the T cells.

The chain recombines TRBV6-5 with TRBJ2-7, with TRBD1 matching over 7 bases. The CDR3 is 13 amino acids. CDR1 is MNHEY and CDR2 is SVGAGI in the germline V gene. V shed 5 bases and J 7 bases; nucleotides not matched to a gene: 8. This CDR3 is CASSIRDRGEQYF. The CDR3 region has the DNA TGTGCCAGCAGTATAAGGGACAGAGGGGAGCAGTACTTC.

The chain combines TRBV5-1 with TRBJ1-1; no firm D call. Trimming took off 5 bases at V and 2 bases at J, with 13 bases between the two ends. CDR1 and CDR2 (germline): SGHRS, YFSETQ. The CDR3 is 14 amino acids. The CDR3 DNA is TGCGCCAGCAGACCGGAAGTGGGAAACACTGAAGCTTTCTTT. It encodes CASRPEVGNTEAFF. The complete variable domain, with remaining parts taken from reference TRBV5-1 and TRBJ1-1, reads KAGVTQTPRYLIKTRGQQVTLSCSPISGHRSVSWYQQTPGQGLQFLFEYFSETQRNKGNFPGRFSGRQFSNSRSEMNVSTLELGDSALYLCASRPEVGNTEAFFGQGTRLTVV.